Listed below are T cell receptor beta chains from one sample, sequenced in a study of blood T cell repertoires in COVID-19. Only in-frame clones appear in the TCRdb table, and some are missing; sequencing was by immunoSEQ multiplex PCR. The sample lists approximately 300,000 clones, more than 70% occurring once. The sequencing sample was made of peripheral blood. The receptor source for this set is a man between 18 and 35 years old who had recovered from COVID-19. Each CDR3 is given with its conserved first and last residue. D genes are given only for firm matches. A row's size may be missing; if present it is once, few, many or a size class.

j_call d_call clone_size v_call cdr3_nt cdr3_aa
TRBJ2-7 NA once TRBV19 TGTGCCAGTAGTATAGCGGCGCAGGGGACCTACGAGCAGTACTTC CASSIAAQGTYEQYF
TRBJ2-1 TRBD1 NA TRBV6-4 TGTGCCAGCAGTAGGGGACAGGGGGCTGAGCAGTTCTTC CASSRGQGAEQFF
TRBJ2-7 TRBD2 NA TRBV28 TGTGCCAGCAGTTTATGGCCGGGTAGCGGGAGGTACGAGCAGTACTTC CASSLWPGSGRYEQYF
TRBJ1-5 TRBD1 NA TRBV4-1 TGCGCCAGCAGCCAAGAGGACAGGGTAGAGTGGCCCCAGCATTTT CASSQEDRVEWPQHF
TRBJ2-7 TRBD1 NA TRBV2 TGTGCCAGCAGCACATCTTCTTGGGACAGAGAGTACTTC CASSTSSWDREYF
TRBJ2-7 TRBD1 NA TRBV27 TGTGCCAGCAGTCCGGGACAGAATTACGAGCAGTACTTC CASSPGQNYEQYF
TRBJ1-6 NA NA TRBV29-1 TGCAGCGTTAGCACCGGGACTCATAATTCACCCCTCCACTTT CSVSTGTHNSPLHF
TRBJ2-7 TRBD1 few TRBV27 TGTGCCAGCACCCGAGTAGGGGGCCTCTCCTACGAGCAGTACTTC CASTRVGGLSYEQYF
TRBJ2-1 TRBD2 NA TRBV5-1 TGCGCCAGCAGCTTGCTACTAGCGGGGACGAATGAGCAGTTCTTC CASSLLLAGTNEQFF
TRBJ1-1 NA once TRBV4-3 TGCGCCAGCAGCCAAGGTGACCTCTCTCAGGGAGAAGCTTTCTTT CASSQGDLSQGEAFF
TRBJ1-1 NA NA TRBV7-8 TGTGCCACAACGAGGCAGAACCCCTTAATGAACACTGAAGCTTTCTTT CATTRQNPLMNTEAFF
TRBJ2-2 NA NA TRBV2 TGTGCCAGCAGTTGGGGGGGCGGTCCGTTGGCCGGGGAGCTGTTTTTT CASSWGGGPLAGELFF
TRBJ2-1 TRBD1 NA TRBV5-4 TGTGCCAGCAGCTTGGGGACAGGGGCGGGGGTGGAGCAGTTCTTC CASSLGTGAGVEQFF
TRBJ2-7 TRBD1 NA TRBV4-1 TGCGCCAGCAGCCGAATCGCGGGACAGGGGTACGAGCAGTACTTC CASSRIAGQGYEQYF
TRBJ2-7 TRBD1 NA TRBV5-1 TGCGCCAGCAGCCCTGGACAGGGCGCCTACGAGCAGTACTTC CASSPGQGAYEQYF
TRBJ1-5 TRBD1 NA TRBV11-2 TGTGCCAGCAGCCCCGGCCCTGGACAGGGGGGTTATCAGCCCCAGCATTTT CASSPGPGQGGYQPQHF
TRBJ2-5 TRBD2 NA TRBV7-9 TGTGCCAGCAGCTTCGGACTAGCGGAGACCCAGTACTTC CASSFGLAETQYF
TRBJ1-1 NA NA TRBV5-1 TGCGCCAGCAGCTTGCGGCCGCAGGGGTTGAACACTGAAGCTTTCTTT CASSLRPQGLNTEAFF
TRBJ2-3 TRBD2 once TRBV18 TGTGCCAGCTCACCTAGCGGGGGTGGAGATACGCAGTATTTT CASSPSGGGDTQYF
TRBJ1-1 TRBD1 NA TRBV5-4 TGTGCCAGCAGCAGTACCGGGACAGGGGCGAACACTGAAGCTTTCTTT CASSSTGTGANTEAFF
TRBJ1-1 NA NA TRBV20-1 TGCAGTGCTAGTCGGGTCGGGAGGATGAGCACTGAAGCTTTCTTT CSASRVGRMSTEAFF
TRBJ2-3 TRBD1 once TRBV2 TGTGCCAGCACCGTCCCGGGACAGGGCACAGATACGCAGTATTTT CASTVPGQGTDTQYF
TRBJ1-2 TRBD1 NA TRBV19 TGTGCCAGTAGTGCTGACAGGGCAGCTAACTATGGCTACACCTTC CASSADRAANYGYTF
TRBJ2-1 TRBD2 NA TRBV5-1 TGCGCCAGCAGCTTCCTAGCGGGGGTTGACAATGAGCAGTTCTTC CASSFLAGVDNEQFF
TRBJ1-2 NA NA TRBV7-3 TGTGCCAGCGGGCGGGAGGGTGGATATGGCTACACCTTC CASGREGGYGYTF
TRBJ2-3 NA NA TRBV7-9 TGTGCCAGCAGACTTACCATGACGGGAAGCACAGATACGCAGTATTTT CASRLTMTGSTDTQYF